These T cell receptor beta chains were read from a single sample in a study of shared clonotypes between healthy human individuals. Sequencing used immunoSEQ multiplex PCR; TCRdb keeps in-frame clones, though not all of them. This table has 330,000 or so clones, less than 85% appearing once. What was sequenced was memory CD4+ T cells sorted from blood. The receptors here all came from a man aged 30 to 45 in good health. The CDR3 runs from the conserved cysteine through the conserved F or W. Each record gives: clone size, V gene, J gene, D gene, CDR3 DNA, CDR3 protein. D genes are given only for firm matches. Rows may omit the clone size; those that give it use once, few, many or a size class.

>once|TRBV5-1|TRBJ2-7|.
TGCGCCAGCAGCTCGTTCTCGGGAAGCCACGAGCAGTACTTC
CASSSFSGSHEQYF
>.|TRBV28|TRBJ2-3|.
TGTGCCAGCAGTTTGCTAACGGGACTTTCTAGCACAGATACGCAGTATTTT
CASSLLTGLSSTDTQYF
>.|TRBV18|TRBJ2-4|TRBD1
TGTGCCAGCTCACCCTACCCTCCAGGGGGAACCAAAAACATTCAGTACTTC
CASSPYPPGGTKNIQYF
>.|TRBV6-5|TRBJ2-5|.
TGTGCCAGCAGTTCCCGGGGCCTAAAGGGGGAGACCCAGTACTTC
CASSSRGLKGETQYF
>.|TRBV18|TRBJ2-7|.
TGTGCCAGCTCACCTTGGACCTTCGGCGACGAGCAGTACTTC
CASSPWTFGDEQYF
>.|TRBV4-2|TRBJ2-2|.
TGTGCCAGCAGCCAAGATCGGCAGGGGGGAGTACTGTTTTTT
CASSQDRQGGVLFF
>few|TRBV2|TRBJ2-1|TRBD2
TGTGCCAGCAGCGGCGGGAGTACGGCCTACAATGAGCAGTTCTTC
CASSGGSTAYNEQFF
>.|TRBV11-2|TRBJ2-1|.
TGTGCCAGCAGCTTAGGTGGGGCTATACAACCCCGCAATGAGCAGTTCTTC
CASSLGGAIQPRNEQFF
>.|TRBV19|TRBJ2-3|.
TGTGCCAGTAGTATTCCGCTGGCGGATACGCAGTATTTT
CASSIPLADTQYF
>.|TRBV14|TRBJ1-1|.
TGTGCCAGCAGCCACAGGGGTCCGAACACTGAAGCTTTCTTT
CASSHRGPNTEAFF
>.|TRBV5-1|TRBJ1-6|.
TGCGCCAGCAGCGCCGGACCGCAGAGCTCCTATAATTCACCCCTCCACTTT
CASSAGPQSSYNSPLHF
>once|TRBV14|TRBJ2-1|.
TGTGCCAGCAGCCAACAGGGATCCTACAATGAGCAGTTCTTC
CASSQQGSYNEQFF
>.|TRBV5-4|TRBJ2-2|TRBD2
TGTGCCAGCAGCTTGGGGCTAGCGGGAGGGAACACCGGGGAGCTGTTTTTT
CASSLGLAGGNTGELFF
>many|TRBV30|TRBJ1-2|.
TGTGCCTGGACCGACGGAGTCGGCTATGGCTACACCTTC
CAWTDGVGYGYTF